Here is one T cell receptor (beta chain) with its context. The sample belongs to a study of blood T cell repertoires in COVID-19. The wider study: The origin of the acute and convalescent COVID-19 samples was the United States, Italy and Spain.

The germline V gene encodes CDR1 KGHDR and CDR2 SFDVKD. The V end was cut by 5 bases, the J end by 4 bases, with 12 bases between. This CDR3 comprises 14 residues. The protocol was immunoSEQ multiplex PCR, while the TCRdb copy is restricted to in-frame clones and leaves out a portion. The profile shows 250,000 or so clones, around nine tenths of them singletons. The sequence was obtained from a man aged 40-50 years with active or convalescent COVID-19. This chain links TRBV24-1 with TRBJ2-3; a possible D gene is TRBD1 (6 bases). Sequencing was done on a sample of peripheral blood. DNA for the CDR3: TGTGCCACCAGTGGTTTACAGGGTGCAGATACGCAGTATTTT. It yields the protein CATSGLQGADTQYF.